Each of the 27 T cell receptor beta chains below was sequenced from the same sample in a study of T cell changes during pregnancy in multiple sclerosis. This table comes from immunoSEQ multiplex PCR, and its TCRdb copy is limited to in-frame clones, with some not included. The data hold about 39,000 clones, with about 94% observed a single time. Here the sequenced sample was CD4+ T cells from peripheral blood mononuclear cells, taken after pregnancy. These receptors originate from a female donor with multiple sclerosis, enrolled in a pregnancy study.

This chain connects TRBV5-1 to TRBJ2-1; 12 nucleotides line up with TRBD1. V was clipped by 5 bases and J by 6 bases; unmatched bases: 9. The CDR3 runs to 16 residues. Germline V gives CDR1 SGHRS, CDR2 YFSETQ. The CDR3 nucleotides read TGCGCCAGCAGTGGGTACCGGGACAGGGGGCCCAATGAGCAGTTCTTC. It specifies CASSGYRDRGPNEQFF.

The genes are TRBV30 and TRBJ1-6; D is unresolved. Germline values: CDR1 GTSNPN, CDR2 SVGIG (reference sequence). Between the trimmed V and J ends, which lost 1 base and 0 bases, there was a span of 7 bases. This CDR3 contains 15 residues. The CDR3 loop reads CAWSGYSSYNSPLHF. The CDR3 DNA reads TGTGCCTGGAGTGGCTACAGCTCCTATAATTCACCCCTCCACTTT.

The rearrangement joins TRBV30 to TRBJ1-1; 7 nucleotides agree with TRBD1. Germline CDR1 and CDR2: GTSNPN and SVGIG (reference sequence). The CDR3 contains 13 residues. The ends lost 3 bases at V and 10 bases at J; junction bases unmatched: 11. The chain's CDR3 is CAWRGQSGISAFF. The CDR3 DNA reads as TGTGCCTGGAGGGGACAGTCAGGTATTTCAGCTTTCTTT.

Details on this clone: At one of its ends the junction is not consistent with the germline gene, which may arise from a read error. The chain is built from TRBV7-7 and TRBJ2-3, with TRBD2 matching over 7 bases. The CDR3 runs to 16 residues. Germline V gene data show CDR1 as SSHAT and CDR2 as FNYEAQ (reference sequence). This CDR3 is CASSPARGRGPDTQYF. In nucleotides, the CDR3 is TGTGCTAGCAGTCCTGCCCGGGGGAGGGGTCCAGATACGCAGTATTTT. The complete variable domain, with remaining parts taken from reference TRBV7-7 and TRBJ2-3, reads GAGVSQSPRYKVTKRGQDVTLRCDPISSHATLYWYQQALGQGPEFLTYFNYEAQPDKSGLPSDRFSAERPEGSISTLTIQRTEQRDSAMYRCASSPARGRGPDTQYFGPGTRLTVL.

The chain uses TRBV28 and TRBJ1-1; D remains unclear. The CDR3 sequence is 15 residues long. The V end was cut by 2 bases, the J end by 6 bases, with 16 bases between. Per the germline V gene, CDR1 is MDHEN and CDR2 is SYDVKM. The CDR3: CASSLRIASIAEAFF. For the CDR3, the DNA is TGTGCCAGCAGTTTACGGATAGCCTCTATCGCTGAAGCTTTCTTT.

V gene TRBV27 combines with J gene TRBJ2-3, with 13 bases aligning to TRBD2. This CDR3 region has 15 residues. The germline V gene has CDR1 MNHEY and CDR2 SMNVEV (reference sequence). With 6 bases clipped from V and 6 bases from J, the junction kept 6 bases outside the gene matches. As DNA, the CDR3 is TGTGCCAGCAGCCTCGGACTAGCGGGGGAGGATACGCAGTATTTT. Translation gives CASSLGLAGEDTQYF.

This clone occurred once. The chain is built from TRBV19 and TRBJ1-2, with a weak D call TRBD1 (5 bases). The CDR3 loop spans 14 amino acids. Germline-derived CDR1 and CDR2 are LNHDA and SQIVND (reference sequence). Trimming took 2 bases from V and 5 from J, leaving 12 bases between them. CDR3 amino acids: CASSIRQTGYGYTF. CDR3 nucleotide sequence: TGTGCCAGTAGTATACGACAGACCGGGTATGGCTACACCTTC.

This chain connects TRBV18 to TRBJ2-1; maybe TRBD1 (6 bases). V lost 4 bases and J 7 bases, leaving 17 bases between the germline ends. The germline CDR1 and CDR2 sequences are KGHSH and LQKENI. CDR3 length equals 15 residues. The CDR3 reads CASSQGQTLLNEQFF. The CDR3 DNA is TGTGCCAGCTCACAAGGACAGACCCTATTGAATGAGCAGTTCTTC.

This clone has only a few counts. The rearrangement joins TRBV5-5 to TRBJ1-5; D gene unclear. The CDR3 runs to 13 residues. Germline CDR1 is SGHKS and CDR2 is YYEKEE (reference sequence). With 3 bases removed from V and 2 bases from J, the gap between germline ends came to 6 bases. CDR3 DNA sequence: TGTGCCAGCAGCTCAGATGGCAATCAGCCCCAGCATTTT. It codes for CASSSDGNQPQHF.

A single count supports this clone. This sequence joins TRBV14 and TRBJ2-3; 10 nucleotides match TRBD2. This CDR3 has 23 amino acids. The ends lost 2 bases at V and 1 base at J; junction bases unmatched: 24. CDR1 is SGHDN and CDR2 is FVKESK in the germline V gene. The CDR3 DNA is TGTGCCAGCAGCCAACGATTGAAAGTTCAGCGGGGGGGCCAATCTCGTGGCACAGATACGCAGTATTTT. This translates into CASSQRLKVQRGGQSRGTDTQYF.

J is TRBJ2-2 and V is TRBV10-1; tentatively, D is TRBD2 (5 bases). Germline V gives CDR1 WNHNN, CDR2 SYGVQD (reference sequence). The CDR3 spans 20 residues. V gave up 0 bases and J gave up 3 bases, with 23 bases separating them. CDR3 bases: TGCGCCAGCAGTGAGTCGGATGAAAGAGGGAGTCCCACTTACACCGGGGAGCTGTTTTTT. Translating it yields CASSESDERGSPTYTGELFF.

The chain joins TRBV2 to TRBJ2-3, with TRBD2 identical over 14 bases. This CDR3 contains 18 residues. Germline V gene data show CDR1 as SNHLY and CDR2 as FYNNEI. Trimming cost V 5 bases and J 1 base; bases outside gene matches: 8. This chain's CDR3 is CASSYGTSGGVGTDTQYF. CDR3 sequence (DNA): TGTGCCAGCAGTTATGGGACTAGCGGGGGAGTTGGCACAGATACGCAGTATTTT. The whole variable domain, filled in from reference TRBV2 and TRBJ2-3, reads EPEVTQTPSHQVTQMGQEVILRCVPISNHLYFYWYRQILGQKVEFLVSFYNNEISEKSEIFDDQFSVERPDGSNFTLKIRSTKLEDSAMYFCASSYGTSGGVGTDTQYFGPGTRLTVL.

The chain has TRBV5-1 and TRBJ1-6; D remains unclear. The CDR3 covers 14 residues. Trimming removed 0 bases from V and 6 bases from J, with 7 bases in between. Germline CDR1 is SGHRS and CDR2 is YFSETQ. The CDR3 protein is CASSLGRGNSPLHF. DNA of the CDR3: TGCGCCAGCAGCTTGGGACGGGGTAATTCACCCCTCCACTTT.

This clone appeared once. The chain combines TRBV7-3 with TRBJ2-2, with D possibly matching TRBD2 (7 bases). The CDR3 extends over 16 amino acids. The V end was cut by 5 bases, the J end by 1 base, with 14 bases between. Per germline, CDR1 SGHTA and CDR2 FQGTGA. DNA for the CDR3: TGTGCCAGCAGCCCAGCGAGGGGGGGGAACACCGGGGAGCTGTTTTTT. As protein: CASSPARGGNTGELFF.

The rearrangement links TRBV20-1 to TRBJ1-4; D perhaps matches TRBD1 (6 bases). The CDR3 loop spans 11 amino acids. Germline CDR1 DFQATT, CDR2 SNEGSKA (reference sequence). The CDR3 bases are TGCAGCGGGGGGCCGGGTGAAAAACTGTTTTTT. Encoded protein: CSGGPGEKLFF.

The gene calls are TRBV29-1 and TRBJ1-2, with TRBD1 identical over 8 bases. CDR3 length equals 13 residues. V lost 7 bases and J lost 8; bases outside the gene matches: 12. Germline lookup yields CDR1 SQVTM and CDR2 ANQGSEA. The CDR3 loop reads CSDFGNRGDGYTF. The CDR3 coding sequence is TGCAGCGACTTCGGAAACAGGGGGGACGGCTACACCTTC. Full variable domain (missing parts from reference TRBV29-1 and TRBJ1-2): SAVISQKPSRDICQRGTSLTIQCQVDSQVTMMFWYRQQPGQSLTLIATANQGSEATYESGFVIDKFPISRPNLTFSTLTVSNMSPEDSSIYLCSDFGNRGDGYTFGSGTRLTVV.

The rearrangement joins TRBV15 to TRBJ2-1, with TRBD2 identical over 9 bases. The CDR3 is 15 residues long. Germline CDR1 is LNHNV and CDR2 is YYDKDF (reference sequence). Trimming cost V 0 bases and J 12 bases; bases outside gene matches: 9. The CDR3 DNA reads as TGTGCCACCAGCAGAGAAGCGGGGGGAAGCGGAGGGCAGTTCTTC. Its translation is CATSREAGGSGGQFF.

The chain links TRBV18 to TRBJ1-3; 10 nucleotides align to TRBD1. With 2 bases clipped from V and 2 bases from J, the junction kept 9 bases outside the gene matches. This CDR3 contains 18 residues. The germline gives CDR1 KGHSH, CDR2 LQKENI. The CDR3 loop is CASSPDWAGTGAGNTIYF. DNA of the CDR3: TGTGCCAGCTCACCAGATTGGGCCGGGACAGGGGCTGGAAACACCATATATTTT.

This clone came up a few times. This chain's CDR3 is CASRPTGWLNEKLFF. In DNA form, the CDR3 reads TGTGCCAGTAGACCAACAGGGTGGCTTAATGAAAAACTGTTTTTT. The gene calls are TRBV19 and TRBJ1-4; D may be TRBD1 (6 bases). V lost 6 bases and J lost 4, with 15 bases in between. The germline CDR1 and CDR2 sequences are LNHDA and SQIVND (reference sequence). CDR3 length: 15 residues.

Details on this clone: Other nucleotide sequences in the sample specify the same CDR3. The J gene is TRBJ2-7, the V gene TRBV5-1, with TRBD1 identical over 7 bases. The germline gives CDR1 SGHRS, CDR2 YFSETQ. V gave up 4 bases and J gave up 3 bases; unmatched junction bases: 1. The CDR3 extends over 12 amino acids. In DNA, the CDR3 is TGCGCCAGCAGCAGGGACAGCTACGAGCAGTACTTC. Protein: CASSRDSYEQYF.

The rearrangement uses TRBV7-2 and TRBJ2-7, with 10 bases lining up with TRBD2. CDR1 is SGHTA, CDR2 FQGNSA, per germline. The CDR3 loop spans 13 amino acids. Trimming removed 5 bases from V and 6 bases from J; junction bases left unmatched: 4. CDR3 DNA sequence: TGTGCCAGCAGCCCTGGGACTAGCGCCGAGCAGTACTTC. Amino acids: CASSPGTSAEQYF.

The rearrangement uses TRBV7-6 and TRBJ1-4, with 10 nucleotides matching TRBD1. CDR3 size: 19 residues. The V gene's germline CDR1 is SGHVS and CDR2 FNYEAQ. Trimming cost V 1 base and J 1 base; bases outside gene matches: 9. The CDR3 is CASSLGGGQGFGTNEKLFF. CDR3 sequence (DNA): TGTGCCAGCAGCTTAGGGGGGGGACAGGGGTTCGGAACTAATGAAAAACTGTTTTTT.

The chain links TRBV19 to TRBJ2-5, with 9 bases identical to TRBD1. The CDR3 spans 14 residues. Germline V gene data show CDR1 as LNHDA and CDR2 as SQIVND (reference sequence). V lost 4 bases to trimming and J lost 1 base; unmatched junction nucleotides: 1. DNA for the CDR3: TGTGCCAGTAGTACGACAGGGGGCCAAGAGACCCAGTACTTC. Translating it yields CASSTTGGQETQYF.

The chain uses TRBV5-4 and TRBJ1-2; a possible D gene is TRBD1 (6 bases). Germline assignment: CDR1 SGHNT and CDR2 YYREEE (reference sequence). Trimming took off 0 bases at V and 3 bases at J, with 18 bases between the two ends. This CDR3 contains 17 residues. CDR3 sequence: CASSLVNRAGADYGYTF. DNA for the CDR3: TGTGCCAGCAGCTTGGTCAATCGGGCAGGGGCAGACTATGGCTACACCTTC.

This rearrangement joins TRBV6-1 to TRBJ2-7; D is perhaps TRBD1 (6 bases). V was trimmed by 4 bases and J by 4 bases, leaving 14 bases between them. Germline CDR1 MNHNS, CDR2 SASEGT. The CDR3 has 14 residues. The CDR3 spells CASSVGQLLYEQYF. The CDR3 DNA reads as TGTGCCAGCAGTGTTGGACAGCTCCTATACGAGCAGTACTTC.

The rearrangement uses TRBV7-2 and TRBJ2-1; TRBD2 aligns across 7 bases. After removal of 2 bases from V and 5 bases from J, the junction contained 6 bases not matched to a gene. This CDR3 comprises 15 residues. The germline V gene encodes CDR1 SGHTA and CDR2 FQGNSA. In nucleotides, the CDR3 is TGTGCCAGCAGCTTAATAGGGACTACCAACAATGAGCAGTTCTTC. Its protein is CASSLIGTTNNEQFF.

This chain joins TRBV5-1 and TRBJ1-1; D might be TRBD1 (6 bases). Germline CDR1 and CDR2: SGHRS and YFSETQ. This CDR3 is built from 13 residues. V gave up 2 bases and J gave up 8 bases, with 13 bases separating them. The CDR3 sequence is CASSFNRELEAFF. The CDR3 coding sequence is TGCGCCAGCAGCTTTAACAGGGAATTAGAAGCTTTCTTT.